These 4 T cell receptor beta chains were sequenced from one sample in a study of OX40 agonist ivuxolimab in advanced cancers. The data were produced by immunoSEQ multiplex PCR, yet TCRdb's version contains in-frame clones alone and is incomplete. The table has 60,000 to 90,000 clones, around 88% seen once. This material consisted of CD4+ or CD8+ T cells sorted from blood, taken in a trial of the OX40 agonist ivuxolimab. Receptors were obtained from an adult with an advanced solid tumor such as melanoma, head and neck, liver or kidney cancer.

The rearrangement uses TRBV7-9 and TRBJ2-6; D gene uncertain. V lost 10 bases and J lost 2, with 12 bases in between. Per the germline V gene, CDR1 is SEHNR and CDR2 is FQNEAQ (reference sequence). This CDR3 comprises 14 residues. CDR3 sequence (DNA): TGTGCCACAAATGGGTATGCTGGGGCCAACGTCCTGACTTTC. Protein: CATNGYAGANVLTF.

The CDR3 loop reads CAWSVLQVNTEAFF. The CDR3 DNA follows: TGTGCCTGGAGTGTACTTCAGGTGAACACTGAAGCTTTCTTT. The rearrangement links TRBV30 to TRBJ1-1; D ambiguous. There are 14 residues in the CDR3. Germline-derived CDR1 and CDR2 are GTSNPN and SVGIG (reference sequence). V shed 0 bases and J shed 0 bases, with 8 bases lying between them.

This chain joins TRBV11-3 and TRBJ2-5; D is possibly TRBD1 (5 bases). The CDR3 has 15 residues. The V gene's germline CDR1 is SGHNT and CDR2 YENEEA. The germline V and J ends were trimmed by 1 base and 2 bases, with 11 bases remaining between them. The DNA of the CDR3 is TGTGCCAGCAGCTTAGGCCCAAGACAGCAAGAGACCCAGTACTTC. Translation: CASSLGPRQQETQYF. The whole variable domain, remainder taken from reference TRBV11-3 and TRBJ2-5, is EAGVVQSPRYKIIEKKQPVAFWCNPISGHNTLYWYLQNLGQGPELLIRYENEEAVDDSQLPKDRFSAERLKGVDSTLKIQPAELGDSAVYLCASSLGPRQQETQYFGPGTRLLVL.

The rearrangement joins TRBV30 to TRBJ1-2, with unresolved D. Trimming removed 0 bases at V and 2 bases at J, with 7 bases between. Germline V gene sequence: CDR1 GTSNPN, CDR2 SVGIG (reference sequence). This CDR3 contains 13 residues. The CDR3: CAWSVRQNYGYTF. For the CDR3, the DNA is TGTGCCTGGAGTGTACGCCAAAACTATGGCTACACCTTC.